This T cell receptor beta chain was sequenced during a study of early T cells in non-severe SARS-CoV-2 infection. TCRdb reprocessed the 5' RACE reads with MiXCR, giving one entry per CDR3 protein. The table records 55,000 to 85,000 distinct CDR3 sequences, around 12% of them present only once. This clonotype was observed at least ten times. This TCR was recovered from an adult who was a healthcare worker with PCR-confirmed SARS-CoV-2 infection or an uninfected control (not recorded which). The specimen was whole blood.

The CDR3 protein is CSAREVESEQFF. The CDR3 nucleotides are TGCAGTGCTAGAGAGGTAGAGAGTGAGCAGTTCTTC. This chain connects TRBV20-1 to TRBJ2-1; no clear D gene. V shed 0 bases and J shed 9 bases, with 9 bases lying between them. Germline CDR1 reads DFQATT; CDR2 reads SNEGSKA (reference sequence). The CDR3 length is 12 residues.